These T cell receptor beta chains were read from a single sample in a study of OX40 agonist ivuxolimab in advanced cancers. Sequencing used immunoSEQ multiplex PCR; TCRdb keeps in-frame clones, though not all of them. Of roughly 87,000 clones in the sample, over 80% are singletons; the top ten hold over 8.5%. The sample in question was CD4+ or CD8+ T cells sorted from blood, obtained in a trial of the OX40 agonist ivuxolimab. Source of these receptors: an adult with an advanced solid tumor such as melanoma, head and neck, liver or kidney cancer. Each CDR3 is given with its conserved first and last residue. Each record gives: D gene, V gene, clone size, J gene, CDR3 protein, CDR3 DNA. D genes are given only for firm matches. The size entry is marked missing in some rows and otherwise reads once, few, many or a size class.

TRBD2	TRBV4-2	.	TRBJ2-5	CASSNGGASQETQYF	TGTGCCAGCAGTAACGGGGGGGCCAGTCAAGAGACCCAGTACTTC
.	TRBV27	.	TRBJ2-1	CASSLLGLAGALYNEQFF	TGTGCCAGCAGTCTTCTGGGATTGGCGGGGGCCCTCTACAATGAGCAGTTCTTC
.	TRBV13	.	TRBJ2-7	CASSLGLTAAYEQYF	TGTGCCAGCAGCTTGGGTCTGACAGCCGCCTACGAGCAGTACTTC
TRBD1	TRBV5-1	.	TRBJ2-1	CASSYTGQPHNEQFF	TGCGCCAGCAGCTACACGGGACAGCCCCACAATGAGCAGTTCTTC
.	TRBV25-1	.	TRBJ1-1	CASSEYDLARTEAFF	TGTGCCAGCAGTGAATATGACCTCGCCCGCACTGAAGCTTTCTTT
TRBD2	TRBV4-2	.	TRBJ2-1	CASSQDLAGYYEQFF	TGTGCCAGCAGCCAAGATCTAGCGGGGTATTATGAGCAGTTCTTC
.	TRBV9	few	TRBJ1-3	CASTRDTSGNTIYF	TGTGCCAGCACCCGGGACACCTCTGGAAACACCATATATTTT
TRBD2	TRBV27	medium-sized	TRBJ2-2	CASSLLASGALTNTGELFF	TGTGCCAGCAGTTTATTGGCTAGCGGGGCCCTTACGAACACCGGGGAGCTGTTTTTT
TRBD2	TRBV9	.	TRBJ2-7	CASSVGWGLEAYEQYF	TGTGCCAGCAGCGTAGGTTGGGGACTAGAAGCCTACGAGCAGTACTTC
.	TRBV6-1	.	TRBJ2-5	CASSAADDYSWQETQYF	TGTGCCAGCAGTGCGGCAGATGACTACTCATGGCAAGAGACCCAGTACTTC
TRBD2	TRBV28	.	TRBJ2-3	CASSLYSGGGTDTQYF	TGTGCCAGCAGTTTATATAGCGGGGGGGGCACAGATACGCAGTATTTT
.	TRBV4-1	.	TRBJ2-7	CASRLREVGSYEQYF	TGCGCCAGCCGGCTCAGGGAAGTAGGGTCCTACGAGCAGTACTTC
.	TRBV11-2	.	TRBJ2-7	CASSLATGFYEQYF	TGTGCCAGCAGCTTAGCGACAGGATTCTACGAGCAGTACTTC
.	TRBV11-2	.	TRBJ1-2	CASSLTANYGYTF	TGTGCCAGCAGCTTAACAGCTAACTATGGCTACACCTTC
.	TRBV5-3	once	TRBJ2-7	CARSYTGREQYF	TGTGCCAGAAGCTATACAGGAAGGGAGCAGTACTTC
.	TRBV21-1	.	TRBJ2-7	CAIWRQYEQYF	TGTGCCATCTGGCGGCAATACGAGCAGTACTTC
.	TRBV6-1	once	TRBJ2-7	CASSEWGYYEQYF	TGTGCCAGCAGTGAATGGGGGTACTACGAGCAGTACTTC
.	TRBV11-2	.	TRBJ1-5	CASSLYSSPNQPQHF	TGTGCCAGCAGCTTGTACTCCAGCCCCAATCAGCCCCAGCATTTT
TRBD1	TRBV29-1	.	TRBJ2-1	CSVEAGTANNEQFF	TGCAGCGTTGAAGCGGGGACAGCTAACAATGAGCAGTTCTTC
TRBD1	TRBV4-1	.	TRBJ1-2	CASSQGALPGGSGGYTF	TGCGCCAGCAGCCAAGGAGCGCTCCCAGGGGGCAGTGGTGGCTACACCTTC
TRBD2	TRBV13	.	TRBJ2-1	CASSLTGTSVYNEQFF	TGTGCCAGCAGCTTAACCGGGACTAGCGTCTACAATGAGCAGTTCTTC
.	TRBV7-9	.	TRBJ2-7	CASIQRKGASSYEQYF	TGTGCCAGCATCCAGAGGAAAGGGGCGAGCTCCTACGAGCAGTACTTC
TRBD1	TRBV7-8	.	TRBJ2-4	CASNPIRGSHPTAKNIQYF	TGTGCCAGCAACCCTATCAGGGGGTCCCACCCGACAGCCAAAAACATTCAGTACTTC
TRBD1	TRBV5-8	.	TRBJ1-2	CASSSGTGGFGYTF	TGTGCCAGCAGCTCCGGGACAGGGGGCTTTGGCTACACCTTC
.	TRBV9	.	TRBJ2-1	CASSVGGASYNEQFF	TGTGCCAGCAGCGTCGGCGGCGCCTCCTACAATGAGCAGTTCTTC
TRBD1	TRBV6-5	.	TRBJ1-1	CASNPGGYTEAFF	TGTGCCAGCAACCCAGGGGGATACACTGAAGCTTTCTTT
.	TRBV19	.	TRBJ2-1	CASSRPPNRLLSYNEQFF	TGTGCCAGTAGTAGGCCCCCTAACAGGCTCCTATCCTACAATGAGCAGTTCTTC
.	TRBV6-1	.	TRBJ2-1	CASSELSGGHNEQFF	TGTGCCAGCAGTGAACTGAGTGGGGGCCACAATGAGCAGTTCTTC
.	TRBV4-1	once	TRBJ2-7	CASSQVPSNYEQYF	TGCGCCAGCAGCCAAGTTCCATCGAACTACGAGCAGTACTTC
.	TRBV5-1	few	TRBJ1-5	CASSLGAEGGQPQHF	TGCGCCAGCAGCTTGGGGGCAGAAGGGGGTCAGCCCCAGCATTTT
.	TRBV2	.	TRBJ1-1	CANRDNLNTEAFF	TGTGCCAACCGGGACAACCTGAACACTGAAGCTTTCTTT
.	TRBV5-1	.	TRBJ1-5	CASSLKVLSNQPQHF	TGCGCCAGCAGCTTGAAGGTCCTTAGCAATCAGCCCCAGCATTTT
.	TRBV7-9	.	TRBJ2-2	CASSSLGVGELFF	TGTGCCAGCAGCTCCCTAGGGGTCGGGGAGCTGTTTTTT
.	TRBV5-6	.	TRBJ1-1	CASSLAGRGYTEAFF	TGTGCCAGCAGCTTGGCTGGCAGAGGGTACACTGAAGCTTTCTTT